One sample yielded the 17 T cell receptor beta chains listed below, sequenced in a study of blood T cell repertoires in COVID-19. Clones were read by immunoSEQ multiplex PCR, and TCRdb kept only the in-frame ones, dropping some. The sample lists hundreds of thousands of clones; around 92% were seen once. The sample taken for sequencing was PBMCs or T cells enriched from blood (not recorded which). The receptors were sampled from a woman in her forties or fifties who had been exposed to COVID-19.

This clone was detected ten times or more. The chain uses TRBV7-8 and TRBJ2-3; TRBD1 matches at 8 bases. V was clipped by 5 bases and J by 9 bases; unmatched bases: 13. This CDR3 comprises 15 residues. The germline gives CDR1 SGHVS, CDR2 FQNEAQ. The CDR3 DNA reads as TGTGCCAGCAGCCCCCCGGGACAGGTTGTGGGAACGCAGTATTTT. Translated, it gives CASSPPGQVVGTQYF.

This rearrangement joins TRBV5-1 to TRBJ2-5, with no clear D. The germline V gene has CDR1 SGHRS and CDR2 YFSETQ. This CDR3 comprises 13 residues. V was clipped by 0 bases and J by 4 bases, with 7 bases between them. The CDR3 is CASSLAASETQYF. CDR3 bases: TGCGCCAGCAGCTTGGCCGCGTCAGAGACCCAGTACTTC. Drawing the rest from reference TRBV5-1 and TRBJ2-5, the complete variable domain is KAGVTQTPRYLIKTRGQQVTLSCSPISGHRSVSWYQQTPGQGLQFLFEYFSETQRNKGNFPGRFSGRQFSNSRSEMNVSTLELGDSALYLCASSLAASETQYFGPGTRLLVL.

Details on this clone: The sample contains more than one DNA sequence encoding this CDR3. The chain's CDR3 is CASSERGDSPYEQYF. DNA for the CDR3: TGTGCCAGCAGTGAAAGGGGGGACAGTCCCTACGAGCAGTACTTC. This chain links TRBV6-1 with TRBJ2-7; tentatively, D is TRBD1 (7 bases). The CDR3 has 15 amino acids. Germline CDR1 and CDR2: MNHNS and SASEGT. V lost 2 bases and J 2 bases, leaving 13 bases between the germline ends.

V and J are TRBV5-1 and TRBJ2-3, with D perhaps TRBD1 (5 bases). This CDR3 is 14 amino acids long. Germline assignment: CDR1 SGHRS and CDR2 YFSETQ. Deletions cut 0 bases from V and 5 bases from J, with 10 bases between. CDR3 region: CASSLEGWGDTQYF. CDR3 sequence (DNA): TGCGCCAGCAGCTTGGAGGGGTGGGGAGATACGCAGTATTTT.

This chain links TRBV18 with TRBJ2-3, with D possibly being TRBD1 (5 bases). Germline V CDR1 and CDR2: KGHSH, LQKENI. V gave up 2 bases and J gave up 0 bases, with 9 bases separating them. This CDR3 comprises 15 residues. CDR3 DNA sequence: TGTGCCAGCTCACCAAGACAGACCAGCACAGATACGCAGTATTTT. Encoded protein: CASSPRQTSTDTQYF.

This chain links TRBV2 with TRBJ2-2; weak D call: TRBD1 (6 bases). From germline, CDR1 is SNHLY and CDR2 FYNNEI. The CDR3 is 16 residues long. Trimming left V 7 bases short and J 3 bases short, with 18 bases between. In DNA, the CDR3 is TGTGCCAGCAACCCGGGGAACAGGGTAGACACCGGGGAGCTGTTTTTT. It encodes CASNPGNRVDTGELFF.

The rearrangement uses TRBV6-6 and TRBJ2-7; 7 bases are a match to TRBD2. CDR1 is MNHNY and CDR2 is SVGAGI in the germline V gene (reference sequence). V lost 2 bases to trimming and J lost 4 bases; unmatched junction nucleotides: 8. There are 15 residues in the CDR3. DNA for the CDR3: TGTGCCAGCAGTTACGGGACCCCGCGGGGGTACGAGCAGTACTTC. Protein sequence: CASSYGTPRGYEQYF.

The rearrangement joins TRBV6-5 to TRBJ1-5, with a weak D call TRBD1 (5 bases). V lost 6 bases, J lost 5 bases, and 17 bases lay in between. CDR1 MNHEY and CDR2 SVGAGI come from the germline V gene. The CDR3 spans 15 residues. CDR3 nucleotide sequence: TGTGCCAGCAGAAATATCAGGGATTCCTATCAGCCCCAGCATTTT. Amino acids: CASRNIRDSYQPQHF.

V and J are TRBV5-1 and TRBJ2-1, with 8 bases identical to TRBD1. Looked up from germline, CDR1 is SGHRS and CDR2 is YFSETQ. Trimming cost V 5 bases and J 0 bases; bases outside gene matches: 4. The CDR3 length is 15 residues. This CDR3 is CASSTGGSSYNEQFF. The CDR3 region has the DNA TGCGCCAGCAGTACAGGGGGGAGCTCCTACAATGAGCAGTTCTTC.

The V gene is TRBV19, the J gene TRBJ1-5, with D tentatively TRBD1 (6 bases). This CDR3 has 14 amino acids. V was shortened by 9 bases and J by 4 bases, with 16 bases between the two germline ends. In germline, CDR1 is LNHDA, CDR2 SQIVND (reference sequence). The CDR3 DNA reads as TGTGCCAGCCGAAGGCCAGGGGTAAATCAGCCCCAGCATTTT. Translation: CASRRPGVNQPQHF.

The chain is built from TRBV7-9 and TRBJ2-2; TRBD1 might be the D (5 bases). Trimming cost V 2 bases and J 2 bases, with 9 bases left between them. The germline CDR1 and CDR2 sequences are SEHNR and FQNEAQ (reference sequence). The CDR3 has 15 amino acids. CDR3 region: CASSLRTTNTGELFF. The CDR3 nucleotides are TGTGCCAGCAGCTTACGGACAACCAACACCGGGGAGCTGTTTTTT.

The count of this clone is one. The V and J genes are TRBV15 and TRBJ2-2, with D unresolved. CDR1 is LNHNV and CDR2 is YYDKDF in the germline V gene (reference sequence). This CDR3 region has 14 residues. V shed 6 bases and J shed 0 bases, with 8 bases lying between them. The CDR3 loop is CATSSGPNTGELFF. CDR3 in DNA: TGTGCCACCAGTTCTGGGCCGAACACCGGGGAGCTGTTTTTT.

Note on this clone: The same CDR3 also results from other DNA sequences found in this sample. The chain couples TRBV4-2 to TRBJ2-7; 8 bases are shared with TRBD2. There are 15 residues in the CDR3. In germline, CDR1 is LGHNA, CDR2 YNFKEQ. The V gene end was trimmed by 0 bases and the J gene end by 0 bases; junction bases not matched to a gene: 1. The CDR3, as DNA: TGTGCCAGCAGCCAAGATACTAGCGGCTCCTACGAGCAGTACTTC. Amino acids: CASSQDTSGSYEQYF.

The chain is built from TRBV4-1 and TRBJ2-2; the match to TRBD2 covers 10 bases. The CDR3 spans 17 residues. CDR1 MGHRA and CDR2 YSYEKL come from the germline V gene. The junction had 6 bases not matched to a gene; V was cut back by 0 bases and J by 5 bases. CDR3 loop: CASSQDGLAVGTGELFF. The DNA of the CDR3 is TGCGCCAGCAGCCAAGACGGACTAGCGGTGGGGACCGGGGAGCTGTTTTTT.

On this clone: Other DNA sequences from this sample encode an identical CDR3 as well. V is TRBV11-3 and J is TRBJ1-1; D is undetermined. The CDR3 is 13 amino acids. V lost 2 bases to trimming and J lost 1 base, with 5 bases between them. In germline, CDR1 is SGHNT, CDR2 YENEEA. The CDR3 here is CASSLTANTEAFF. In nucleotides, the CDR3 is TGTGCCAGCAGCTTAACAGCGAACACTGAAGCTTTCTTT.

J is TRBJ2-7 and V is TRBV25-1; D is perhaps TRBD1 (6 bases). Germline-derived CDR1 and CDR2 are MGHDK and SYGVNS. V lost 4 bases and J 1 base, leaving 11 bases between the germline ends. There are 14 residues in the CDR3. Here the CDR3 reads CASSGHQGSYEQYF. Here the CDR3 DNA reads TGTGCCAGCAGTGGCCACCAGGGGTCCTACGAGCAGTACTTC.

The J gene is TRBJ1-5, the V gene TRBV27, with a possible D match to TRBD1 (5 bases). Germline-derived CDR1 and CDR2 are MNHEY and SMNVEV (reference sequence). This CDR3 comprises 18 residues. V gave up 5 bases and J gave up 5 bases, with 25 bases separating them. This CDR3 reads CASSPRRVPGGSDQPQHF. DNA for the CDR3: TGTGCCAGCAGTCCGCGACGGGTACCGGGGGGGTCAGATCAGCCCCAGCATTTT.